This T cell receptor (beta chain) originates from a study of CXCR3-negative and CXCR3-positive naive CD8 T cells. Study-wide findings and caveats: For naive cells, CXCR3-negative and CXCR3-positive subsets had similar TRBV-TRBJ usage; for memory cells, usage differed. Relative to memory CD8+ cells, whose diversity was much lower, both naive subsets had comparably high diversity.

Worth noting for this clonotype: Its antigen is as yet unknown.

Through 5' RACE with UMI labels, the TRB cDNA libraries were prepared. TCRdb re-called the 5' RACE reads; one entry per CDR3 protein, DNA not given. The data show around 50,000 distinct CDR3 sequences, and the top ten clones hold around 20%. Using triplicate sorts, 300,000 or so cells were collected each time from every CD8+ T cell subset. Germline V gene lookup returns CDR1 SGHRS and CDR2 YFSETQ. CDR3 size: 13 residues. What was sequenced was memory CD8+ T cells from blood. The TCR comes from a human donor in good health. Some clones in this sample may be carry-over from other donors' samples. This chain joins TRBV5-1 and TRBJ2-3; TCRdb designates TRBD1, a call that cannot be tested without DNA. The CDR3 is CASRGGGTDTQYF.